A selection of T cell receptor beta chains follows, all from one sample in a study of blood T cell repertoires in COVID-19. Measured with immunoSEQ multiplex PCR; TCRdb has only the in-frame clones, and not every one. The table records about 270,000 clones, approximately 86% of them present only once. The material sequenced was peripheral blood. The source of these receptors is a man aged 40-50 years with active or convalescent COVID-19. Both conserved end residues are part of each CDR3. Fields, in order: V gene, D gene, J gene, CDR3 length, clone size, CDR3 DNA, CDR3 protein. A D gene is named only where the DNA matches it firmly. Part of the rows lack a size; the others show once, few, many or a class for expanded clones.

>TRBV9|TRBD1|TRBJ2-1|15|NA
TGTGCCAGCAGCGACCGGGACAGGGGCTTTGATGAGCAGTTCTTC
CASSDRDRGFDEQFF
>TRBV27|TRBD2|TRBJ2-4|13|NA
TGTGCCAGCAGTAGCGGGGAACTAAACATTCAGTACTTC
CASSSGELNIQYF
>TRBV4-1|TRBD2|TRBJ2-1|14|NA
TGCGCCAGCAGCCAAGAAGCGGGGAACAATGAGCAGTTCTTC
CASSQEAGNNEQFF
>TRBV28|NA|TRBJ1-1|15|NA
TGTGCCAGCAGTTTTATACAGGGCGTGGACACTGAAGCTTTCTTT
CASSFIQGVDTEAFF
>TRBV5-4|TRBD2|TRBJ2-7|15|NA
TGTGCCAGCAGCTTGCGCGGGGGAGCCGTCTACGAGCAGTACTTC
CASSLRGGAVYEQYF
>TRBV27|TRBD1|TRBJ1-5|14|NA
TGTGCCAGCAGTTTAGGGGGACAGGGCCAGCCCCAGCATTTT
CASSLGGQGQPQHF
>TRBV11-3|TRBD1|TRBJ2-5|16|NA
TGTGCCAGCAGCAAGGGGGCCCCGGGTACCGGGGAGACCCAGTACTTC
CASSKGAPGTGETQYF
>TRBV5-1|NA|TRBJ1-2|15|once
TGCGCCAGCAGCGACAGCGGTCGACAGGCTGCCGACTACACCTTC
CASSDSGRQAADYTF
>TRBV5-1|TRBD2|TRBJ2-3|14|NA
TGCGCCTCTGGGTTAAGCGGGATCACAGATACGCAGTATTTT
CASGLSGITDTQYF
>TRBV28|TRBD1|TRBJ1-4|15|once
TGTGCCAGCAGTCTTCGGGGACAGGGGTCCGAAAAACTGTTTTTT
CASSLRGQGSEKLFF
>TRBV5-1|TRBD1|TRBJ2-7|14|NA
TGCGCCAGCAGTTCTGGACAGGGGGGGTACGAGCAGTACTTC
CASSSGQGGYEQYF
>TRBV24-1|NA|TRBJ2-2|14|few
TGTGCCACCAGTGCCCACAGAATATCCGGGGAGCTGTTTTTT
CATSAHRISGELFF
>TRBV30|NA|TRBJ1-4|13|once
TGTGCCTGGCAGGGCCCGGTGGGGGAAAAACTGTTTTTT
CAWQGPVGEKLFF
>TRBV2|NA|TRBJ2-7|14|NA
TGTGCCAGCAGTGAAGATTCCCTAACCTACGAGCAGTACTTC
CASSEDSLTYEQYF
>TRBV6-5|NA|TRBJ2-2|12|NA
TGTGCCAGCAACCAGGTTTCCGGGGAGCTGTTTTTT
CASNQVSGELFF
>TRBV5-1|NA|TRBJ2-5|15|NA
TGCGCCAGCAGCCGTAGTGACACGACCCAAGAGACCCAGTACTTC
CASSRSDTTQETQYF
>TRBV7-2|TRBD1|TRBJ2-7|14|once
TGTGCCAGCAGCCTCGGACAGGGATGGTACGAGCAGTACTTC
CASSLGQGWYEQYF
>TRBV7-6|TRBD2|TRBJ2-3|15|NA
TGTGCCAGCAGCTTCGCGGGGGGCCTCACAGATACGCAGTATTTT
CASSFAGGLTDTQYF
>TRBV3-1/TRBV3-2|NA|TRBJ1-2|14|NA
TGTGCCAGCAGCCAAGAAGGGGCCCTAAATGGCTACACCTTC
CASSQEGALNGYTF
>TRBV2|TRBD1|TRBJ1-1|15|NA
TGTGCCAGCAGTGAACAGGGGGCTCTTTACACTGAAGCTTTCTTT
CASSEQGALYTEAFF
>TRBV2|TRBD2|TRBJ2-5|21|NA
TGTGCCAGCAGTCCCAAAGGGTGGGACACCGAAGCGGGAGGTTATTCGGAGACCCAGTACTTC
CASSPKGWDTEAGGYSETQYF
>TRBV2|NA|TRBJ1-5|15|NA
TGTGCCAGCAGTTATGACGGGACTTACAATCAGCCCCAGCATTTT
CASSYDGTYNQPQHF
>TRBV5-5|NA|TRBJ1-5|14|NA
TGTGCCAGCAGCTCGCGGAGTGACAATCAGCCCCAGCATTTT
CASSSRSDNQPQHF
>TRBV7-6|NA|TRBJ2-1|15|NA
TGTGCCAGCAGCCCCCGGGGGGCTAGAGGGGATGAGCAGTTCTTC
CASSPRGARGDEQFF
>TRBV7-9|NA|TRBJ1-3|18|NA
TGTGCCAGCAGCCCAGCGGGGGGGGCCCTAATCTCTGGAAACACCATATATTTT
CASSPAGGALISGNTIYF
>TRBV14|TRBD2|TRBJ2-5|14|NA
TGTGCCAGCAGCCCCGGACTAGCGAAAGAGACCCAGTACTTC
CASSPGLAKETQYF
>TRBV27|NA|TRBJ1-6|14|NA
TGTGCCAGCAGTTTTGGAAGTAGGAGTTCACCCCTCCACTTT
CASSFGSRSSPLHF
>TRBV14|NA|TRBJ2-3|17|NA
TGTGCCAGCAGCCAAGAAAAACAGGGGACTAGCACAGATACGCAGTATTTT
CASSQEKQGTSTDTQYF
>TRBV5-1|NA|TRBJ2-3|14|NA
TGCGCCAGCAGCCTGGGACTTTACACAGATACGCAGTATTTT
CASSLGLYTDTQYF
>TRBV11-2|NA|TRBJ2-3|14|NA
TGTGCCAGCAGCCGAAGGGACTTCACAGATACGCAGTATTTT
CASSRRDFTDTQYF
>TRBV5-1|TRBD1|TRBJ1-3|14|NA
TGCGCCAGCAGCATCGGGACAGGAGGAAACACCATATATTTT
CASSIGTGGNTIYF
>TRBV3-1/TRBV3-2|TRBD2|TRBJ2-1|16|NA
TGTGCCAGCAGCCAAGCCGGGACTAGCGGTCACAATGAGCAGTTCTTC
CASSQAGTSGHNEQFF
>TRBV6-5|NA|TRBJ1-1|15|once
TGTGCCAGCTTTCTTGGTCCACAAGCGTACACTGAAGCTTTCTTT
CASFLGPQAYTEAFF